What follows are 25 T cell receptor beta chains derived from one specimen sequenced in a study of OX40 agonist ivuxolimab in advanced cancers. The assay was immunoSEQ multiplex PCR, and TCRdb's table has in-frame clones only and misses some. The sample contains some 62,000 clones, around 90% of which appear only once. This specimen consisted of CD4+ or CD8+ T cells sorted from blood, obtained in a trial of the OX40 agonist ivuxolimab. Receptors originate from an adult with an advanced solid tumor such as melanoma, head and neck, liver or kidney cancer.

The rearrangement joins TRBV7-6 to TRBJ2-3; 14 bases match TRBD2. Germline assignment: CDR1 SGHVS and CDR2 FNYEAQ. J lost 1 base, V lost 4 bases, and 16 bases had no gene match. The CDR3 extends over 21 amino acids. This CDR3 reads CASSSQGTSGGPTGGTDTQYF. The CDR3 nucleotides are TGTGCCAGCAGCTCGCAAGGGACTAGCGGGGGACCTACGGGTGGCACAGATACGCAGTATTTT.

This sequence joins TRBV27 and TRBJ2-1, with 9 nucleotides matching TRBD2. Germline-derived CDR1 and CDR2 are MNHEY and SMNVEV (reference sequence). The CDR3 has 16 amino acids. With V trimmed by 6 bases and J by 7 bases, 13 bases remained unmatched. The CDR3 reads CASRIVAAGGPNEQFF. Written as DNA, the CDR3 is TGTGCCAGCAGGATCGTTGCGGCGGGAGGGCCAAATGAGCAGTTCTTC.

The chain is built from TRBV5-1 and TRBJ2-7, with TRBD1 matching 10 bases. The CDR3 contains 14 residues. After removal of 4 bases from V and 3 bases from J, the junction contained 4 bases not matched to a gene. CDR1 and CDR2 (germline): SGHRS, YFSETQ. The CDR3 is CASSPGTGDYEQYF. The CDR3 DNA follows: TGCGCCAGCAGCCCCGGGACAGGGGACTACGAGCAGTACTTC.

This rearrangement joins TRBV19 to TRBJ2-5; 8 nucleotides line up with TRBD2. Germline assignment: CDR1 LNHDA and CDR2 SQIVND (reference sequence). Losses at the gene ends were 6 bases for V and 3 bases for J; bases not matched to a gene: 3. The CDR3 spans 13 residues. CDR3 loop: CASRNSGKETQYF. The DNA of the CDR3 is TGTGCCAGTAGGAATAGCGGGAAAGAGACCCAGTACTTC. Variable domain in full (rest from reference TRBV19 and TRBJ2-5): DGGITQSPKYLFRKEGQNVTLSCEQNLNHDAMYWYRQDPGQGLRLIYYSQIVNDFQKGDIAEGYSVSREKKESFPLTVTSAQKNPTAFYLCASRNSGKETQYFGPGTRLLVL.

The genes are TRBV7-3 and TRBJ1-1, with D hard to call. The CDR3 contains 13 residues. The V end was cut by 1 base, the J end by 2 bases, with 5 bases between. Germline V gene lookup returns CDR1 SGHTA and CDR2 FQGTGA. CDR3 sequence (DNA): TGTGCCAGCAGCTTAAATTCCAACACTGAAGCTTTCTTT. Translated: CASSLNSNTEAFF. The full variable domain, completed using reference TRBV7-3 and TRBJ1-1, is GAGVSQTPSNKVTEKGKYVELRCDPISGHTALYWYRQSLGQGPEFLIYFQGTGAADDSGLPNDRFFAVRPEGSVSTLKIQRTERGDSAVYLCASSLNSNTEAFFGQGTRLTVV.

The rearrangement uses TRBV7-9 and TRBJ2-5; 9 bases align to TRBD1. The ends lost 4 bases at V and 3 bases at J; junction bases unmatched: 6. This CDR3 is built from 15 residues. Germline V gene lookup returns CDR1 SEHNR and CDR2 FQNEAQ (reference sequence). This CDR3 is CASSSRTGDKETQYF. CDR3 bases: TGTGCCAGCAGCTCCCGGACAGGGGACAAAGAGACCCAGTACTTC. Combining the CDR3 with reference TRBV7-9 and TRBJ2-5 gives the whole variable domain DTGVSQNPRHKITKRGQNVTFRCDPISEHNRLYWYRQTLGQGPEFLTYFQNEAQLEKSRLLSDRFSAERPKGSFSTLEIQRTEQGDSAMYLCASSSRTGDKETQYFGPGTRLLVL.

The chain has TRBV28 and TRBJ2-6; D might be TRBD2 (7 bases). CDR3 length equals 18 residues. CDR1 and CDR2 (germline): MDHEN, SYDVKM. V was pared by 5 bases and J by 0 bases, with 17 bases between. The DNA for the CDR3 is TGTGCCAGCAGTCCTCCCGGGGGGCGTGACTCTGGGGCCAACGTCCTGACTTTC. It specifies CASSPPGGRDSGANVLTF.

The count of this clone is one. V usage is TRBV6-5 and J usage is TRBJ2-5, with D perhaps matching TRBD1 (6 bases). Germline V lookup: CDR1 MNHEY, CDR2 SVGAGI. With 8 bases removed from V and 3 bases from J, the gap between germline ends came to 19 bases. The length of the CDR3 is 15 residues. CDR3 DNA sequence: TGTGCCAGCGCATATTATGAGCAGGGGAAAGAGACCCAGTACTTC. Amino acids: CASAYYEQGKETQYF.

V gene TRBV27 combines with J gene TRBJ1-2; D is unresolved. The V gene's germline CDR1 is MNHEY and CDR2 SMNVEV (reference sequence). The CDR3 spans 17 residues. V gave up 3 bases and J gave up 4 bases, with 21 bases separating them. DNA for the CDR3: TGTGCCAGCAGTTTCGTTGCGCCCATTCCCGGTGGCTATGGCTACACCTTC. Amino acids: CASSFVAPIPGGYGYTF.

The V and J genes are TRBV7-6 and TRBJ1-5; D remains ambiguous. Trimming shortened V by 5 bases and J by 3 bases, and 11 bases separated the two germline ends. Germline V gene sequence: CDR1 SGHVS, CDR2 FNYEAQ. The CDR3 spans 14 residues. The CDR3 nucleotides are TGTGCCAGCAGCCCTACCGACTTCAATCAGCCCCAGCATTTT. Translation gives CASSPTDFNQPQHF. The entire variable domain, with the rest obtained from reference TRBV7-6 and TRBJ1-5, is as follows: GAGVSQSPRYKVTKRGQDVALRCDPISGHVSLYWYRQALGQGPEFLTYFNYEAQQDKSGLPNDRFSAERPEGSISTLTIQRTEQRDSAMYRCASSPTDFNQPQHFGDGTRLSIL.

CDR3 sequence: CASRGGSDTEAFF. The CDR3, as DNA: TGTGCCAGCCGTGGGGGGTCCGACACTGAAGCTTTCTTT. The V and J genes are TRBV9 and TRBJ1-1, with TRBD1 as a possible D gene (5 bases). Germline V gene lookup returns CDR1 SGDLS and CDR2 YYNGEE. The ends were cut back, 7 bases at V and 3 bases at J, with 13 bases in the middle. This CDR3 is 13 amino acids long.

The chain carries TRBV12-1 and TRBJ2-1; the table calls TRBD2, which could not be checked here. TRBV12-1 is given as a pseudogene. There are 15 residues in the CDR3. CDR3 loop: CASSRNSGRAYEQFF. CDR3 DNA: TGTGCCAGCAGCCGAAATAGCGGGAGGGCTTATGAGCAGTTCTTC.

The chain is built from TRBV4-1 and TRBJ2-7; TRBD1 aligns across 11 bases. There are 15 residues in the CDR3. V gave up 5 bases and J gave up 3 bases; unmatched junction bases: 6. Germline CDR1 is MGHRA and CDR2 is YSYEKL. DNA of the CDR3: TGCGCCAGCAGCTCACGGACAGGGGGCTTCTACGAGCAGTACTTC. This codes for CASSSRTGGFYEQYF.

The chain joins TRBV4-3 to TRBJ1-4, with D possibly matching TRBD1 (6 bases). V was cut by 4 bases and J by 6 bases, with 15 bases left in between. The CDR3 sequence is 15 residues long. From germline, CDR1 is LGHNA and CDR2 YSLEER. The CDR3 reads CASSLDRSLDEKLFF. In nucleotides, the CDR3 is TGCGCCAGCAGCCTCGACAGGTCTTTAGATGAAAAACTGTTTTTT.

V gene TRBV29-1 combines with J gene TRBJ1-2, with D unclear. The germline V and J ends were trimmed by 3 bases and 6 bases, with 11 bases remaining between them. Germline V gives CDR1 SQVTM, CDR2 ANQGSEA. This CDR3 has 12 residues. CDR3 in amino acids: CSVESTYDGYTF. Written as DNA, the CDR3 is TGCAGCGTTGAGTCCACCTACGATGGCTACACCTTC.

Here the CDR3 DNA reads TGCGCCAGCAGCCACAAGCCCACAGGGGAAATGTCAGATACGCAGTATTTT. Translation gives CASSHKPTGEMSDTQYF. V usage is TRBV4-1 and J usage is TRBJ2-3, with TRBD1 identical over 7 bases. Germline trimming cut 3 bases from V and 4 bases from J; bases unmatched to any gene: 13. CDR1 and CDR2 from the germline V gene are MGHRA and YSYEKL. The CDR3 consists of 17 residues.

The V call is TRBV11-2, the J call TRBJ1-2; perhaps TRBD1 as D (5 bases). This CDR3 comprises 15 residues. Germline V gene sequence: CDR1 SGHAT, CDR2 FQNNGV. Trimming removed 5 bases from V and 4 bases from J, with 17 bases in between. The CDR3 DNA sequence: TGTGCCAGCAGCCCCGGGGACCTCAGATTCTATGGCTACACCTTC. Translated, it gives CASSPGDLRFYGYTF.

Comment on this clone: At one end the junction does not follow the germline gene, possibly because of a read error. The same CDR3 also results from other DNA sequences found in this sample. The chain joins TRBV27 to TRBJ2-7; 8 bases line up with TRBD1. In germline, CDR1 is MNHEY, CDR2 SMNVEV (reference sequence). The CDR3 length is 14 residues. CDR3 residues: CASSQTGEWYEQYF. The CDR3 DNA follows: TGTGCCAGCAGCCAGACAGGGGAGTGGTACGAGCAGTACTTT.

V usage is TRBV4-1 and J usage is TRBJ2-7, with D perhaps TRBD2 (6 bases). Germline V gene data show CDR1 as MGHRA and CDR2 as YSYEKL. This CDR3 region has 15 residues. V was cut by 4 bases and J by 0 bases, with 13 bases left in between. The CDR3 loop is CASSRGAASSYEQYF. Here the CDR3 DNA reads TGCGCCAGCAGCCGCGGGGCAGCGTCCTCCTACGAGCAGTACTTC.

Turning to this clone: Other nucleotide sequences from this sample produce the same CDR3. The rearrangement joins TRBV2 to TRBJ2-1; no definite D call. The V end was cut by 8 bases, the J end by 3 bases, with 14 bases between. Germline V gives CDR1 SNHLY, CDR2 FYNNEI. The CDR3 spans 14 residues. CDR3 amino acids: CASGPPIYYNEQFF. The CDR3 bases are TGTGCCAGCGGCCCCCCTATATACTACAATGAGCAGTTCTTC. Full variable domain (missing parts from reference TRBV2 and TRBJ2-1): EPEVTQTPSHQVTQMGQEVILRCVPISNHLYFYWYRQILGQKVEFLVSFYNNEISEKSEIFDDQFSVERPDGSNFTLKIRSTKLEDSAMYFCASGPPIYYNEQFFGPGTRLTVL.

V and J are TRBV11-3 and TRBJ1-1, with no clear D. This CDR3 has 11 amino acids. The V end lost 1 base, the J end lost 7 bases, and 4 bases lay between the germline ends. Germline V gene lookup returns CDR1 SGHNT and CDR2 YENEEA. CDR3 nucleotide sequence: TGTGCCAGCAGCTTAGGGGATGAAGCTTTCTTT. This codes for CASSLGDEAFF. The entire variable domain, with the rest obtained from reference TRBV11-3 and TRBJ1-1, is as follows: EAGVVQSPRYKIIEKKQPVAFWCNPISGHNTLYWYLQNLGQGPELLIRYENEEAVDDSQLPKDRFSAERLKGVDSTLKIQPAELGDSAVYLCASSLGDEAFFGQGTRLTVV.

This chain connects TRBV12-5 to TRBJ2-7; no firm D call. CDR3 length: 14 amino acids. Looked up from germline, CDR1 is LGHNT and CDR2 is FRNRAP. Trimming removed 1 base from V and 3 bases from J, with 10 bases in between. This CDR3 reads CASGLGASVYEQYF. CDR3 sequence (DNA): TGTGCTAGTGGTTTGGGGGCGTCGGTCTACGAGCAGTACTTC. Variable domain in full (rest from reference TRBV12-5 and TRBJ2-7): DARVTQTPRHKVTEMGQEVTMRCQPILGHNTVFWYRQTMMQGLELLAYFRNRAPLDDSGMPKDRFSAEMPDATLATLKIQPSEPRDSAVYFCASGLGASVYEQYFGPGTRLTVT.

A single count supports this clone. The chain carries TRBV4-3 and TRBJ2-2; D possibly corresponds to TRBD2 (6 bases). Germline loops: CDR1 LGHNA, CDR2 YSLEER. V lost 0 bases and J lost 4, with 15 bases in between. The CDR3 totals 17 residues. The CDR3 loop reads CASSQDTGVGVTGELFF. DNA of the CDR3: TGCGCCAGCAGCCAAGATACGGGGGTGGGGGTCACCGGGGAGCTGTTTTTT.

The chain recombines TRBV7-8 with TRBJ1-5; 9 bases match TRBD1. CDR1 is SGHVS, CDR2 FQNEAQ, per germline. The CDR3 length is 16 residues. The ends lost 5 bases at V and 7 bases at J; junction bases unmatched: 12. The CDR3 coding sequence is TGTGCCAGCAGCCTATCCGGGACAGGGCTGGGGCAGCCCCAGCATTTT. Its protein is CASSLSGTGLGQPQHF.

CDR3 loop: CASSLQGAVSEAFF. CDR3 sequence (DNA): TGTGCCAGCAGTTTACAGGGGGCTGTATCTGAAGCTTTCTTT. This chain joins TRBV27 and TRBJ1-1, with 8 bases that match TRBD1. The junction had 5 bases not matched to a gene; V was cut back by 2 bases and J by 6 bases. Germline V gene sequence: CDR1 MNHEY, CDR2 SMNVEV (reference sequence). CDR3 length: 14 amino acids.